The present T cell receptor (beta chain) was sequenced within a study of blood T cell repertoires in COVID-19 (TCRdb year 2020). The study in broad terms: Samples covering the acute and convalescent phases of COVID-19 were provided by collaborators in the United States, Italy and Spain. The prospective study material was composed of cDNA or gDNA derived from T cells, B-cell-depleted T cells, or PBMCs. Subjects who had been exposed to COVID-19, were actively infected with it, or had recovered from it provided the deeply sampled blood TCRbeta repertoires that made up the dataset. The repertoires were released in a freely available public database meant as a resource for research on the immune response to SARS-CoV-2. The samples were drawn from the first 160 participants of the ongoing ImmuneRACE study and from some 1,300 subjects provided by 6 global collaborators. A de-identified subject ID, COVID-19 status, age in years and sex were almost always included in the sample metadata. Where HLA class I and class II types were available, the types were taken from metadata supplied by the sample provider, not from assay-based typing.

Collaborating institutions collected whole blood in K2EDTA tubes following their own protocols. For TCRbeta analysis, collaborator samples were shipped as frozen whole blood, as isolated PBMCs, or as DNA extracted from either sample type. The CDR3 starts with the cysteine, ends with the phenylalanine, and has 14 residues. The retained sequence is limited to the CDR3, 42 bases, with the frame set at the first base. As encoded in the germline V gene, CDR1 is ENHRY while CDR2 is SYGVKD. Overall study results and their limits: Clinical and demographic metadata were provided uncurated, with the amount varying by source and participant.

In the case of this clone: Its antigen is currently not known. Compared with germline, one end of the junction differs, possibly owing to a read error.

TCRbeta CDR3 regions were amplified from genomic DNA by means of the immunoSEQ Assay, a bias-controlled multiplex PCR. Processing in the source paper ran as follows. Within the assay, amplification of reference gene primers was used to estimate how many nucleated cells each sample contained. Sequence reads were collapsed and filtered to measure the absolute abundance of every unique TCRbeta CDR3 rearrangement. For each sample, productive Simpson clonality was calculated as the square root of Simpson's diversity index across productive rearrangements. Here the immuneACCESS table is served through TCRdb, limited to in-frame sequences with V and J called. Missing clones are a known gap in these copies; in checked studies unresolved V genes cover under half, and the rest lacks a known reason. V, J and clone size are those of that table, while D and trimming were read from the DNA. This sample holds roughly 110,000 clones; around 88% were observed only once. The ten largest clones take up 5.5% to 8% of the sample.

The sequence derives from a man aged 45 to 65 with active or convalescent COVID-19. The sequenced sample was peripheral blood. The rearrangement combines TRBV10-3 with TRBJ2-1, and perhaps TRBD2 as D gene, on 6 matching bases. The DNA is as follows: TGTGCCATCAGTGAGGCGGGGCCCTACAGTGAGCAGTTCTTC. Its protein product is CAISEAGPYSEQFF.